The present entry profiles one T cell receptor beta chain with its context. What antigen it recognizes has not been identified. The input lacks base qualities; no much larger clone sits a single base away. The germline V end is reduced by 8 bases and the J end by 1 base; junction bases left unmatched: 10. CDR1 and CDR2 (SNHLY, FYNNEI) derive from the germline V gene. The CDR3 covers 17 residues, taking in both the cysteine and the phenylalanine. Just the 51-base CDR3 DNA is kept, in frame starting at base 1. The data are from a study of cytomegalovirus exposure and HLA in healthy donors (dated by TCRdb to the late 2010s). Notes on the research overall: According to an earlier analysis of 550 to 750 of the donors, about 170 million T cells yielded 120 million or so unique TCR beta sequences and 276 Gb of sequence data. An early release covering roughly 600 HLA-typed donors comprised approximately 290 gigabases of sequencing data and tens of millions of unique TCR sequences. Of the roughly 400 genotyped donors, about 80% fell in the genetic ancestry cluster associated with self-reported Caucasian donors. The aim of the study was to test whether cataloging public T cell receptors could identify signatures of past pathogen exposure. The study profiled the T cell repertoires of 500 to 800 subjects by immunosequencing and related them to cytomegalovirus serostatus. A separate validation cohort of 100 to 150 different subjects was used in addition to the 666-subject first cohort. To predict cytomegalovirus infection status, the study combined high-throughput TCR immunosequencing, statistical association of individual TCRs with disease status, and machine learning. A later analysis re-analyzed previously published TCR beta repertoires from 500 to 700 donors and added high-resolution HLA genotyping to study TCR occurrence patterns. The later analysis used no new phenotypic data to find candidate immune exposures, relying instead on TCR beta sequences and their occurrence across donors. An earlier analysis of approximately 500 of the donors applied high-throughput TCR beta sequencing to assess whether each TCR beta V gene segment acted as functional or pseudogenic. Donor age, sex, ethnicity and CMV serostatus were compiled alongside the repertoire data. A later genetic analysis used genome-wide SNP genotypes for about three fifths of the 666 donors, treating that subset as a discovery cohort. Every discovery cohort repertoire had been produced on one sequencing platform. HLA typing included class I and class II loci at four-digit resolution. The number of typed donors differed by locus: 629-630 for A, B, C, DRB1 and DQB1; approximately 540 for DQA1; fewer than 610 for DPA1; and some 470 for DPB1. About five DR-DQ haplotypes were treated as single units for association and clustering because of strong linkage in the cohort. Among over 350 genotyped donors of the cohort, an average of roughly 240,000 unique TCR beta nucleotide sequences were sequenced per donor, about a sixth of them non-productive.

Beyond this particular receptor, the publication reports: A further reported finding was that TCR beta sequences accurately predicted the HLA-A and HLA-B alleles for most subjects in the first cohort. According to a later analysis, most CMV-associated TCR beta chains appeared to be HLA-restricted, and the HLA associations seemed to be driven largely by CMV exposure. Because HLA typing was missing for some donors at each locus, association tests included only the typed subset. A later analysis found that HLA-associated TCR beta chains were more clonally expanded and had lower generation probabilities than equally common non-associated chains. Immune exposure information for the cohort was limited to CMV serostatus. Because counts were too low, roughly 17 rarely observed V segments, including chromosome 9 orphons, were left out of the earlier analysis of roughly 600 of the donors. Correlated functional status among segregating V segments might be attributable to linkage disequilibrium, but an unknown experimental factor could not be ruled out. Assigning TCR associations to individual alleles was difficult when HLA alleles, especially DR and DQ, strongly co-occurred. A later genetic analysis reported fewer N-insertions in productive TCRs among donors in an Asian-associated ancestry cluster than the roughly 700-donor mean. Most TCR sequences were observed very rarely across donors, whereas some public TCRs were present in many individuals. Some IMGT-functional V segments, including TRBV6-2 and TRBV6-3, could not be told apart with the 87-base-pair reads, so those segments were excluded. Three of the identified cytomegalovirus-associated TCR beta chains were confirmed in vitro to be specific for cytomegalovirus antigens. A total of 150 or so TCR beta chains were listed by the study as associated with cytomegalovirus. According to a later analysis, TCR association rates differed among HLA loci, with DRB1 alleles showing the most associated TCRs and HLA-C alleles showing the fewest. An association between a missense DCLRE1C variant and V-gene and J-gene trimming of TCR beta chains was found in a later genetic analysis and replicated in an independent cohort. The cohort was sequenced for TCR beta chains only, and without alpha or paired-chain data the features that could be detected were limited. In an earlier analysis of roughly 560 of the donors, most TCR beta V segments were observed in productive rearrangements about 87% or about 30% of the time, broadly matching IMGT annotations. In a later analysis, several top co-occurrence clusters were reported to appear linked to parvovirus B19, influenza, CMV and Epstein-Barr virus. Cytomegalovirus status was reported to be diagnosed by the classifier with high specificity and sensitivity in both the original and validation cohorts. A group of highly shared sequence variants was considered likely to be a technical artifact of the sequencing pipeline. The authors suggested that the approach could potentially be extended to other disease states and immunological phenotypes. At a false discovery rate of 0.05, a later analysis linked around 15,000 TCR beta sequences to specific HLA alleles. Presence/absence analyses assumed roughly uniform sequencing depth across donors, an assumption that may not hold.

The cohort consisted of some 730 healthy bone marrow donors. All cohort members were sampled while nominally healthy, although unrecorded immune exposures were likely present. The donor was CMV seronegative and belonged to the group of 352 seronegative cohort members. A peripheral blood sample was provided by each donor, and peripheral blood mononuclear cells were used for TCR beta sequencing. The Qiagen DNeasy Blood Extraction Kit was used to extract genomic DNA from the blood cell samples. Library prep was done by the immunoSEQ multiplex PCR assay. For the multiplex PCR, a mixture combining 60 forward primers for TCR Vbeta segments and 13 reverse primers for TCR Jbeta segments was used. The CDR3 region of rearranged TCR beta genes was amplified from genomic DNA by a multiplex PCR assay. The amplified TCR beta libraries were sequenced on the Illumina HiSeq System as 87-base-pair reads. The study's processing was this. In a later analysis, around 80 million unique TCR beta chains were counted across the roughly 700 repertoires, and around 10 million of these chains were shared by at least two donors. To remove PCR and sequencing errors, raw reads were error-corrected and collapsed into unique sequences using a nearest-neighbor algorithm that merged closely related sequences. To assign V, D and J gene segments, CDR3 sequences were aligned to IMGT reference sequences. For a sequence to be retained, a match of at least six nucleotides to both a V gene segment and a J gene segment was required. A rearrangement counted as productive if the CDR3 had no stop codons and remained in frame with V and J, and every other rearrangement counted as non-productive. Following IMGT convention, CDR3 was defined as the stretch from the second conserved V-encoded cysteine up to the conserved J-encoded phenylalanine. Sequences without an unambiguous match to a single V gene segment were excluded from the earlier analysis of a few hundred of the donors. In an earlier analysis of about 590 of the donors, a V segment was called functional when productive rearrangements were above 56.7%, and segregating when the standard deviation between donors exceeded 5%. A statistical classification framework was built to diagnose cytomegalovirus status from the catalog of TCR beta chain sequences. In a later analysis, V and J genes were assigned by comparing TCR nucleotide sequences against IMGT/GENE-DB human TR gene sequences. The TCRdist pipeline was used in a later analysis to assign CDR3 sequences and most-parsimonious VDJ recombination scenarios. In a later analysis, each TCR beta chain was defined by its CDR3 amino acid sequence together with its V-gene family, and reads without a unique V-gene family were excluded. To address suspected cross-contamination and a sequencing artifact, a later analysis removed a few hundred highly shared, low-generation-probability nucleotide sequences. In a later analysis, a clonal expansion index for each public chain was calculated from normalized within-repertoire ranks of inferred template counts. A later analysis computed generation probabilities with a VDJ recombination model fitted to out-of-frame rearrangements, and checked the results against IGoR. In a later analysis, TCR-TCR, TCR-HLA and TCR-CMV co-occurrence was scored with hypergeometric tests, and a repertoire-size bias correction was applied to TCR pairs. False discovery rates were estimated in a later analysis by permuting HLA or CMV assignments 20 times. In a later analysis, co-occurring TCRs were grouped using DBSCAN, with TCRdist sequence similarity added in when clustering inside HLA-allele-positive subsets. Co-occurrence clustering excluded repertoires with fewer than 30,000 or more than 120,000 public chains, plus five with anomalous nucleotide sharing. The source is immuneACCESS, and TCRdb retained only in-frame sequences with V and J called. Part of the clones is not carried over; for the studies checked, unresolved V genes explain less than half of this, and the remainder is unexplained. D and trimming were read from the DNA, whereas the V and J calls and clone size are those reported in that table. For this sample the table gives approximately 110,000 clones, of which around 80% were detected only once. Of the sample, approximately 1.1% is held by the ten largest clones.

The sequenced sample was PBMCs. This TCR was recovered from a woman in her twenties or thirties in good health and CMV-seronegative. The rearranged chain carries TRBV2 and TRBJ2-5, and TRBD2 aligns with 13 junction nucleotides. The nucleotides are TGTGCCAGCCTTAAGGGACTAGCGGGGCAACCCCAAGAGACCCAGTACTTC. Translated, it reads CASLKGLAGQPQETQYF.